This T cell receptor (beta chain) was sequenced during a study of vaccination and CD4 T cells after COVID-19 (dated by TCRdb to between 2020 and 2023). About the full investigation: Convalescent patients had a positive SARS-CoV-2 result on nasal swab PCR, and of these patients, fewer than ten had mild disease and one had severe disease. Six males and four females were included in the convalescent cohort, with two Hispanic individuals, seven Caucasians, two Asians and one multiracial person represented. Each participant got two doses of either the Pfizer-BioNTech BNT162b2 vaccine (n=8) or the Moderna mRNA-1273 vaccine (n=2). Post-COVID blood samples were collected from convalescent patients a median of around 96 days after diagnosis, with a range of roughly 30 to 161 days. Post-vaccine blood samples were taken a median of roughly 72 days after the second vaccine dose, with a range of 14 to 241 days. The cultures were stimulated with overlapping spike peptide pools from SARS-CoV-2 and from the common cold coronaviruses HCoV-NL63, HCoV-OC43 and HCoV-229E. Control cultures received a CEFX viral epitope pool as the positive control, an HIV-1 Nef peptide pool as the negative control, or no peptide. In some eleven COVID-19 convalescent patients and 4 infection-naive healthy vaccine recipients, researchers compared the spike-specific CD4+ TCR repertoire from before mRNA vaccination with the repertoire from after. The investigation overall reported the following: Only a relatively small number of convalescent patients were included in the study, and early timepoints following natural infection were not analyzed. In convalescent patients, nearly all vaccine-specific clones (304 of 307) were found to be mono-reactive for SARS-CoV-2 spike rather than cross-reactive with common cold coronaviruses. In convalescent patients, a median roughly 85% of post-vaccine SARS-CoV-2-reactive clones were detected only after vaccination, suggesting vaccine-specific priming. An increase in the median number of SARS-CoV-2-reactive clonotypes from 20 to 25 after infection to approximately 41 after vaccination was observed, but the change was not found to be significant.

Preparation of the library involved PCR. DNA from cultured CD4+ T cells underwent TCR sequencing with the Oncomine TCR Beta short-read assay at the Johns Hopkins FTIC core. The QIAamp micro DNA kit was used to extract genomic DNA from the cultured CD4+ T cells. Oncomine TCR Beta libraries from cultured CD4+ T cells were pooled with unique dual indexes and sequenced on an Illumina iSeq 100. The paper's data handling went like this. Non-productive sequences were filtered out, and CDR3s that did not start with C, did not end with F or W, or were shorter than 7 amino acids were discarded. The MANAFEST web application was used to identify antigen-specific clonotypes by comparing peptide-stimulated wells against reference wells and other culture wells. To be called positive, a clone needed an FDR below 0.05, an odds ratio above 5, and a productive frequency above 0.1% in at least two of three replicate wells. A clonotype was classed as cross-reactive if the clonotype showed significant expansion both in SARS-CoV-2 spike wells and in at least one common cold coronavirus spike condition. Levenshtein distances (stringdist) and unrooted phylogenetic trees (ape) in R version 3.6.1 were used to assess CDR3 homology. Using fastp trimming at Q25 and MiXCR clonotype assembly, TCRdb reanalyzed the public sequencing data and kept in-frame beta chains. All rows with the same CDR3 protein become a single entry with the most common DNA and genes. Here the V and J calls rest on TCRdb's processing, not on the authors' analysis. In this sample the table shows around 4,100 distinct CDR3 sequences, 38% of which occur a single time. Jointly, the top ten make up roughly 25% of the sample.

On this clonotype itself: Which antigen it targets is not known. Within one base of it there is no much larger clone, and no base qualities were kept.

Taken with the paper, the label for treatment or condition translates to: roughly 11-day PBMC culture with coronavirus spike peptide pools or control peptides (ViraFEST assay). The ViraFEST assay, used in the study, expanded antigen-specific T cells with peptide pools and then identified the expanded clonotypes through TCR sequencing. Positive SARS-CoV-2 PCR tests in the convalescent patients dated from March to December 2020, before Alpha, Beta and Delta variants emerged in the United States. Each well held 2 million to 2.5 million PBMCs cultured with approximately 10 ug/ml peptide pools in IMDM containing roughly 5% human AB serum and approximately 10 IU/ml IL-2. On days 3 and 7, half of the culture medium was replaced with fresh IL-2-containing medium. After approximately 11 days of culture, CD4+ T cells were isolated by negative selection with the EasySep CD4+ T cell isolation kit. PBMCs were separated from whole blood using Ficoll-Paque Plus gradient centrifugation and then either used fresh or cryopreserved at -140C. Each culture condition was generally run in triplicate wells.

As encoded in the germline V gene, CDR1 is MNHNS while CDR2 is SASEGT. Trimming removed 6 bases from V and 2 bases from J; the gene matches leave 3 bases unexplained. The CDR3 numbers 14 residues from cysteine through phenylalanine. The entry retains the CDR3 DNA only, 42 bases that are in frame from base 1. This receptor chain uses TRBV6-1 and TRBJ2-7; 11 central bases correspond to TRBD2. Sequencing was carried out using CD4+ T cells from blood, cultured in vitro. The sequence was collected from a human donor who had recovered from COVID-19. The CDR3 loop reads CASRPSGRPYEQYF. The DNA sequence reads TGTGCCAGCAGACCTAGCGGGAGGCCCTACGAGCAGTACTTC.